The clone carrying this T cell receptor beta chain has a count of ten or more. Antigen specificity is unknown. The source of the sample is a study of T-cell reconstitution after alpha-beta-depleted transplantation in children. General observations from the study: At around two months after transplant, the alpha-beta T cells were reportedly derived from several hundred expanded clones that came from non-depleted graft cells. The study traced high day-60 TCRbeta diversity in some patients to surviving recipient T cells and thymic progenitors.

Molecular barcoding with unique molecular identifiers was used for the TCRbeta library. TCRdb re-called the PCR reads with MiXCR, one entry per CDR3 protein. Found here are fewer than 750,000 distinct CDR3 sequences, more than 20% of them singletons; the top ten hold 13% to 15%. V lost 4 bases, J lost 6 bases, and 19 bases lay in between. The CDR3 contains 15 residues. The germline V gene encodes CDR1 SQVTM and CDR2 ANQGSEA. The sequences come from PBMCs, mostly from graft donor cells, collected 360 days after TCRalphabeta/CD19-depleted stem cell transplant. This TCR came from a boy under two years old who had a stem cell transplant for acute myeloid leukemia, so the T cells may come from the graft donor. The gene calls are TRBV29-1 and TRBJ2-1, with D unclear. This CDR3 is CSVARWSSLANEQFF. The CDR3 DNA follows: TGCAGCGTTGCGAGGTGGTCGTCTTTAGCCAATGAGCAGTTCTTC.